The 9 T cell receptor beta chains presented below share a single source sample, sequenced in a study of T cell responses to AZD1222 COVID-19 vaccine. Sequencing used immunoSEQ multiplex PCR; TCRdb keeps in-frame clones, though not all of them. The sample has approximately 200,000 clones; 90% to 95% are singletons. Sequenced here: peripheral blood, sampled 28 days after the second AZD1222 dose. The source is an adult who received the AZD1222 COVID-19 vaccine.

The V gene is TRBV6-5, the J gene TRBJ1-2, with D unresolved. The ends were cut back, 9 bases at V and 0 bases at J, with 14 bases in the middle. This CDR3 comprises 14 residues. Germline V gene sequence: CDR1 MNHEY, CDR2 SVGAGI. The CDR3 sequence: CASRVGMSNYGYTF. The DNA of the CDR3 is TGTGCCAGTAGAGTAGGCATGTCTAACTATGGCTACACCTTC.

The table lists this clone with a count of one. V is TRBV2 and J is TRBJ2-2; D gene unclear. CDR1 SNHLY and CDR2 FYNNEI come from the germline V gene. The V end was cut by 3 bases, the J end by 1 base, with 6 bases between. CDR3 length equals 14 residues. The CDR3 region is CASSDPGNTGELFF. CDR3 nucleotides: TGTGCCAGCAGTGACCCCGGGAACACCGGGGAGCTGTTTTTT.

The V call is TRBV23-1, the J call TRBJ1-1; D is unresolved. TRBV23-1 is sorted into the ORF group, with uncertain function. Trimming left V 0 bases short and J 2 bases short, with 10 bases between. This CDR3 comprises 15 residues. The CDR3 DNA is TGCGCCAGCAGTCAATCCCCAGAGTTCAACACTGAAGCTTTCTTT. Protein sequence: CASSQSPEFNTEAFF.

The V gene is TRBV6-2 or TRBV6-3, the J gene TRBJ1-3, with unresolved D. This CDR3 comprises 14 residues. CDR1 and CDR2 from the germline V gene are MNHEY and SVGEGT. The V gene lost 2 bases and the J gene lost 0 bases, with 5 bases spanning the gap. CDR3 DNA: TGTGCCAGCAGTTACCCGGACTCTGGAAACACCATATATTTT. Its translation is CASSYPDSGNTIYF.

This chain uses TRBV6-5 with TRBJ2-1, with D unclear. This CDR3 comprises 15 residues. Trimming pared 0 bases from V and 9 bases from J, leaving 15 bases between. Germline V gene lookup returns CDR1 MNHEY and CDR2 SVGAGI. The CDR3 reads CASSYSFRLRSEQFF. DNA of the CDR3: TGTGCCAGCAGTTACTCTTTCCGACTTCGTAGTGAGCAGTTCTTC.

V is TRBV7-2 and J is TRBJ1-1; 10 bases fit TRBD1. The CDR3 runs 13 residues. The J segment lost 5 bases and the V segment lost 7 bases, leaving 4 bases of the junction unmatched. Germline V gene sequence: CDR1 SGHTA, CDR2 FQGNSA. CDR3 coding DNA: TGTGCCAGCAACGGACAGGGGGGGACTGAAGCTTTCTTT. It is translated as CASNGQGGTEAFF.

Only one count was recorded for this clone. This chain joins TRBV7-8 and TRBJ2-3; 13 nucleotides agree with TRBD2. CDR3 length equals 19 residues. V trimming: 1 base; J trimming: 4 bases; junction bases outside the gene matches: 11. Looked up from germline, CDR1 is SGHVS and CDR2 is FQNEAQ. CDR3 in DNA: TGTGCCAGCAGCTTAGTGGCTGGACTAGCGGGAGAAACGGCAGATACGCAGTATTTT. It encodes CASSLVAGLAGETADTQYF.

This rearrangement joins TRBV10-3 to TRBJ1-2; 7 bases line up with TRBD1. CDR3 length equals 13 residues. CDR1 ENHRY and CDR2 SYGVKD come from the germline V gene. With 6 bases clipped from V and 6 bases from J, the junction kept 7 bases outside the gene matches. Here the CDR3 DNA reads TGTGCCATCAGCCTAAATCAGGGGGATGGCTACACCTTC. It encodes CAISLNQGDGYTF.

DNA of the CDR3: TGTGCCAGCAGCCCAAACCCCCCCCCGGGACAGGGGTGGGGAGAGACCCAGTACTTC. Translated: CASSPNPPPGQGWGETQYF. This chain connects TRBV7-9 to TRBJ2-5; TRBD1 aligns across 10 bases. The J segment lost 4 bases and the V segment lost 5 bases, leaving 19 bases of the junction unmatched. Per the germline V gene, CDR1 is SEHNR and CDR2 is FQNEAQ (reference sequence). This CDR3 comprises 19 residues. Drawing the rest from reference TRBV7-9 and TRBJ2-5, the complete variable domain is DTGVSQNPRHKITKRGQNVTFRCDPISEHNRLYWYRQTLGQGPEFLTYFQNEAQLEKSRLLSDRFSAERPKGSFSTLEIQRTEQGDSAMYLCASSPNPPPGQGWGETQYFGPGTRLLVL.